Listed here are 27 T cell receptor beta chains from one sample, sequenced in a study of T cell clonality in common variable immunodeficiency. The method was immunoSEQ multiplex PCR; TCRdb's version includes in-frame clones alone and lacks a portion of them. This sample shows 57,000 or so clones and no singletons; approximately 1.6% rests with the ten largest. The source material was peripheral blood mononuclear cells. These receptors were obtained from a person aged 18-69 years in good health.

This clone was seen at least ten times. Read data end 3 residues before the CDR3 end; the end is taken from the germline J gene. The genes are TRBV7-9 and TRBJ1-1, with D uncertain. The CDR3 has 12 amino acids. The V and J ends lost 5 bases and 3 bases respectively, with 7 bases between them. Germline V lookup: CDR1 SEHNR, CDR2 FQNEAQ (reference sequence). The DNA read from the CDR3 is TGTGCCAGCAGCCGAGGCCACACTGAA. As protein: CASSRGHTE. The entire CDR3 reads CASSRGHTEAFF.

This clone was observed many times. The CDR3 extends 3 residues past the end of the read, so its final part is completed from the germline J gene. The chain has TRBV6-2 or TRBV6-3 and TRBJ2-7, with D possibly being TRBD1 (6 bases). V lost 6 bases to trimming and J lost 2 bases, with 11 bases between them. The CDR3 is made up of 13 amino acids. Germline V gives CDR1 MNHEY, CDR2 SVGEGT. Incomplete CDR3 DNA: TGTGCCAGCAGCCGGGACATAACCTACGAG. Its protein product is CASSRDITYE. The CDR3, in full, reads CASSRDITYEQYF.

This clone has at least ten counts. The CDR3 goes on 3 residues after the read ends, and that part is filled in from the germline J gene. The chain combines TRBV4-2 with TRBJ2-1; tentatively, D is TRBD2 (5 bases). V was clipped by 4 bases and J by 4 bases, with 8 bases between them. Germline CDR1 reads LGHNA; CDR2 reads YNFKEQ. This CDR3 region has 13 residues. The DNA read from the CDR3 is TGTGCCAGCAGCCTTGGACTGTACAATGAG. This translates into CASSLGLYNE. The whole CDR3 protein reads CASSLGLYNEQFF.

This clone was counted at least ten times. The read ends 3 residues early relative to the CDR3; the germline J gene fills the gap. The chain uses TRBV18 and TRBJ2-2, with TRBD2 matching 9 bases. The ends lost 3 bases at V and 2 bases at J; junction bases unmatched: 1. The CDR3 is 15 residues long. Germline assignment: CDR1 KGHSH and CDR2 LQKENI. This CDR3 is CASSPREGNTGELFF. CDR3 DNA, as far as it was read: TGTGCCAGCTCACCGCGGGAGGGAAACACCGGGGAG.

This clone was found many times. The read ends 3 residues shy of where the CDR3 ends; the end is completed using the germline J gene. The chain employs TRBV2 and TRBJ2-1; 12 bases match TRBD2. Germline trimming cut 5 bases from V and 4 bases from J; bases unmatched to any gene: 3. Germline lookup yields CDR1 SNHLY and CDR2 FYNNEI. This CDR3 comprises 15 residues. The CDR3 region is CASSKLAGGYNEQFF. CDR3 bases read: TGTGCCAGCAGTAAACTAGCGGGAGGATACAATGAG.

In its sample, this clone was seen many times. Read sequence stops 3 residues before the CDR3 end, and the germline J gene provides the missing end. The J gene is TRBJ2-1, the V gene TRBV19, with 14 bases that match TRBD2. The CDR3 is 16 amino acids. Germline V gene data show CDR1 as LNHDA and CDR2 as SQIVND (reference sequence). The V segment lost 6 bases and the J segment 2 bases; nucleotides outside the gene matches: 3. The CDR3 here is CASSGLAGGPYNEQFF. Partial CDR3 DNA: TGTGCCAGTAGCGGACTAGCGGGAGGTCCCTACAATGAG. Full variable domain (remainder filled in from reference TRBV19 and TRBJ2-1): DGGITQSPKYLFRKEGQNVTLSCEQNLNHDAMYWYRQDPGQGLRLIYYSQIVNDFQKGDIAEGYSVSREKKESFPLTVTSAQKNPTAFYLCASSGLAGGPYNEQFFGPGTRLTVL.

This clone was counted ten times or more. Coverage ceases 3 residues before the CDR3 finishes, and the germline J gene fills in the end. This chain uses TRBV11-2 with TRBJ2-1; TRBD1 agrees at 8 bases. Looked up from germline, CDR1 is SGHAT and CDR2 is FQNNGV. J was trimmed by 6 bases and V by 5 bases; bases with no gene match: 3. CDR3 length equals 13 residues. The CDR3 bases that were read are TGTGCCAGCAGCGTTGACAGGGGCAATGAG. It codes for CASSVDRGNE. The whole CDR3 protein reads CASSVDRGNEQFF.

This clone came up many times. The read stops 3 residues short of the end of the CDR3; the missing end is completed from the germline J gene. The rearrangement links TRBV19 to TRBJ2-5, with 7 bases lining up with TRBD1. J was trimmed by 5 bases and V by 4 bases; bases with no gene match: 7. The CDR3 extends over 14 amino acids. Per germline, CDR1 LNHDA and CDR2 SQIVND (reference sequence). CDR3 bases read: TGTGCCAGTAGTACGAACAGGGGCGGGGAGACC. Amino acid sequence: CASSTNRGGET. The CDR3, in full, reads CASSTNRGGETQYF.

Ten or more counts support this clone. Read sequence stops 3 residues before the CDR3 end, and the germline J gene provides the missing end. The chain has TRBV5-1 and TRBJ2-7; 7 bases are a match to TRBD2. The CDR3 covers 13 residues. Trimming cost V 0 bases and J 6 bases; bases outside gene matches: 3. In germline, CDR1 is SGHRS, CDR2 YFSETQ. The DNA read from the CDR3 is TGCGCCAGCAGCTTGGGGGCGGGAGCCGAG. Its translation is CASSLGAGAE. The whole CDR3 reads CASSLGAGAEQYF. The variable domain in full, completed from reference TRBV5-1 and TRBJ2-7, reads KAGVTQTPRYLIKTRGQQVTLSCSPISGHRSVSWYQQTPGQGLQFLFEYFSETQRNKGNFPGRFSGRQFSNSRSEMNVSTLELGDSALYLCASSLGAGAEQYFGPGTRLTVT.

This clone occurred a few times. A much larger clone is a single base away; this may be a read error. The DNA ends 3 residues before the CDR3 does, and the rest of the CDR3 is filled in from the germline J gene. The same CDR3 arises from other DNA sequences in this sample as well. The chain carries TRBV6-1 and TRBJ1-3; 8 bases align to TRBD1. Germline CDR1 MNHNS, CDR2 SASEGT. The CDR3 covers 15 residues. The CDR3 spells CASSEGQGPGNTIYF. The CDR3 DNA, read in part, is TGTGCCAGCAGCGAAGGACAGGGCCCTGGAAACACC.

This clone was seen at least ten times. CDR3 loop: CASSPGTGAQPQHF. CDR3 DNA, as far as it was read: TGTGCCAGCAGCCCCGGGACAGGAGCTCAGCCC. The V call is TRBV7-9, the J call TRBJ1-5, with 8 nucleotides matching TRBD1. The CDR3 end is not reached by the read, which stops 3 residues before it; the germline J gene fills it in. J lost 6 bases, V lost 5 bases, and 6 bases had no gene match. Germline CDR1 and CDR2: SEHNR and FQNEAQ (reference sequence). The CDR3 covers 14 residues.

The table lists this clone with many counts. The read ends 3 residues shy of where the CDR3 ends; the end is completed using the germline J gene. The gene calls are TRBV6-2 or TRBV6-3 and TRBJ2-1; 12 positions match TRBD2. The CDR3 loop spans 17 amino acids. V dropped 2 bases and J dropped 9; count of bases not matched to a gene: 11. Germline assignment: CDR1 MNHEY and CDR2 SVGEGT. The CDR3: CASSYGRRLAGVVEQFF. Incomplete CDR3 DNA: TGTGCCAGCAGTTACGGGAGAAGACTAGCGGGAGTTGTTGAG.

This clone was seen many times. The CDR3 end lies 3 residues beyond the end of the read and is filled in from the germline J gene. V usage is TRBV7-9 and J usage is TRBJ2-7; D possibly corresponds to TRBD1 (6 bases). The germline gives CDR1 SEHNR, CDR2 FQNEAQ (reference sequence). V lost 3 bases and J lost 0, with 9 bases in between. This CDR3 has 14 residues. The CDR3 reads CASSFSGASYEQYF. The sequenced CDR3 bases are TGTGCCAGCAGCTTCTCAGGGGCCTCCTACGAG.

This clone was detected many times. Read coverage stops 3 residues before the CDR3 terminus; the germline J gene supplies the remainder. This chain connects TRBV5-1 to TRBJ1-4, with TRBD1 matching 9 bases. The germline V gene has CDR1 SGHRS and CDR2 YFSETQ. Losses at the gene ends were 4 bases for V and 5 bases for J; bases not matched to a gene: 6. CDR3 length: 15 amino acids. The covered CDR3 bases are TGCGCCAGCAGCGAGGGGGGACAGGGCAATGAAAAA. This sequence encodes CASSEGGQGNEK. The full CDR3 is CASSEGGQGNEKLFF.

This clone was found many times. The junction shows a germline mismatch at one end, possibly a read error. The read finishes 3 residues shy of the CDR3 end, and the germline J gene is used to complete it. The chain carries TRBV4-2 and TRBJ2-7, with 8 bases lining up with TRBD2. The CDR3 runs 15 residues. CDR1 is LGHNA and CDR2 is YNFKEQ in the germline V gene. The part of the CDR3 DNA that was read is TGCGCCAGCAGCCAGGGACTAGATCCCTCCTACGAG. Its protein is CASSQGLDPSYE. The CDR3, in full, reads CASSQGLDPSYEQYF.

This clone appeared many times. The CDR3 end is not reached by the read, which stops 3 residues before it; the germline J gene fills it in. This chain links TRBV2 with TRBJ1-1, with D possibly being TRBD1 (6 bases). Germline CDR1 is SNHLY and CDR2 is FYNNEI. Trimming removed 6 bases at V and 3 bases at J, with 11 bases between. CDR3 size: 13 residues. The CDR3 spells CASRSNRDTEAFF. The CDR3 DNA, read in part, is TGTGCCAGCAGGTCGAACAGGGACACTGAA.

This clone was seen repeatedly, ten times or more. An end of the junction differs from the germline gene, which may be a read error. The read finishes 3 residues shy of the CDR3 end, and the germline J gene is used to complete it. The chain employs TRBV4-2 and TRBJ1-3, with a weak D call TRBD1 (6 bases). The CDR3 is 15 residues long. Germline V gene lookup returns CDR1 LGHNA and CDR2 YNFKEQ. CDR3 sequence reads: CASSQDLGQLNTIYF. The covered CDR3 bases are TGCGCCAGCAGCCAAGACTTAGGACAGCTTAACACC.

The sample holds many counts of this clone. The read stops 3 residues short of the end of the CDR3; the missing end is completed from the germline J gene. The J gene is TRBJ2-2, the V gene TRBV5-6; D is undetermined. Trimming stripped 2 bases from V and 4 bases from J, with 3 bases between. This CDR3 contains 12 residues. Germline assignment: CDR1 SGHDT and CDR2 YYEEEE. CDR3 protein: CASSFGTGELFF. The sequenced CDR3 bases are TGTGCCAGCAGCTTCGGCACCGGGGAG.

Many counts were recorded for this clone. The read halts 3 residues ahead of the CDR3 end, with the missing end drawn from the germline J gene. This chain joins TRBV20-1 and TRBJ2-3; a possible D gene is TRBD2 (6 bases). The V end lost 5 bases, the J end lost 1 base, and 13 bases lay between the germline ends. The CDR3 has 14 amino acids. Germline CDR1 and CDR2: DFQATT and SNEGSKA (reference sequence). The covered CDR3 bases are TGCAGTGCTCCCGACCAGCGGGGCACAGATACG. It encodes CSAPDQRGTDT. The full CDR3 reads CSAPDQRGTDTQYF.

In this sample, this clone turned up many times. The read ends 3 residues early relative to the CDR3; the germline J gene fills the gap. J is TRBJ2-1 and V is TRBV6-1; D is perhaps TRBD2 (5 bases). Germline V lookup: CDR1 MNHNS, CDR2 SASEGT. The V gene lost 2 bases and the J gene lost 9 bases, with 5 bases spanning the gap. The CDR3 consists of 11 residues. The CDR3 is CASSERGEQFF. CDR3 DNA (partial): TGTGCCAGCAGTGAACGGGGTGAG.

This clone was observed many times. The CDR3 end falls 3 residues outside the read, so it is completed with the germline J gene. The V and J genes are TRBV7-9 and TRBJ1-2, with unresolved D. The CDR3 is 15 residues long. Trimming took off 10 bases at V and 0 bases at J, with 18 bases between the two ends. Germline V gene sequence: CDR1 SEHNR, CDR2 FQNEAQ (reference sequence). The part of the CDR3 DNA that was read is TGTGCCATCCTGTCAGAGGGCCATACTAACTATGGC. This sequence encodes CAILSEGHTNYG. The complete CDR3 protein is CAILSEGHTNYGYTF. Complete variable domain (other parts from reference TRBV7-9 and TRBJ1-2): DTGVSQNPRHKITKRGQNVTFRCDPISEHNRLYWYRQTLGQGPEFLTYFQNEAQLEKSRLLSDRFSAERPKGSFSTLEIQRTEQGDSAMYLCAILSEGHTNYGYTFGSGTRLTVV.

The sample holds many counts of this clone. CDR3 loop: CASSIDRAGANVLTF. The sequenced CDR3 bases are TGTGCCAGTAGTATCGACAGGGCTGGGGCCAACGTC. The V and J genes are TRBV19 and TRBJ2-6; 7 bases agree with TRBD1. Read data end 3 residues before the CDR3 end; the end is taken from the germline J gene. The CDR3 totals 15 residues. V gave up 3 bases and J gave up 2 bases; unmatched junction bases: 1. Germline lookup yields CDR1 LNHDA and CDR2 SQIVND (reference sequence).

This clone was picked up many times. Coverage ceases 3 residues before the CDR3 finishes, and the germline J gene fills in the end. The chain carries TRBV12-3 or TRBV12-4 and TRBJ2-1, with D tentatively TRBD1 or TRBD2 (5 bases each). The V end was cut by 7 bases, the J end by 4 bases, with 17 bases between. The CDR3 sequence is 15 residues long. The CDR3 is CASTPEGRKYNEQFF. The DNA read from the CDR3 is TGTGCCAGCACCCCAGAGGGGCGCAAGTACAATGAG.

This clone was seen repeatedly, ten times or more. Sequencing ends 3 residues short of the CDR3 end; the germline J gene provides the rest. The chain is built from TRBV6-2 or TRBV6-3 and TRBJ2-5, with 10 bases aligning to TRBD2. With V trimmed by 6 bases and J by 0 bases, 7 bases remained unmatched. CDR3 length equals 16 residues. Germline V gives CDR1 MNHEY, CDR2 SVGEGT. CDR3 region: CASSPGLAVYQETQYF. CDR3 bases read: TGTGCCAGCAGCCCCGGACTAGCGGTGTACCAAGAGACC.

This clone was counted many times. The DNA read from the CDR3 is TGCAGTGCTAGAGGGACTAGCGGGACCTACAATGAG. Translating it yields CSARGTSGTYNE. The full CDR3 reads CSARGTSGTYNEQFF. V is TRBV20-1 and J is TRBJ2-1; 12 bases are a match to TRBD2. The CDR3 end falls 3 residues outside the read, so it is completed with the germline J gene. The CDR3 has 15 amino acids. CDR1 is DFQATT and CDR2 is SNEGSKA in the germline V gene (reference sequence). V lost 1 base, J lost 2 bases, and 0 bases stayed unmatched.

This clone came up many times. The CDR3 extends 3 residues past the end of the read, so its final part is completed from the germline J gene. The rearrangement links TRBV2 to TRBJ1-5; perhaps TRBD1 as D (6 bases). Germline V gives CDR1 SNHLY, CDR2 FYNNEI. CDR3 size: 17 residues. V lost 2 bases to trimming and J lost 3 bases, with 17 bases between them. CDR3 DNA (partial): TGTGCCAGCAGTGAATATCAGGGGCCGGCCACCAATCAGCCC. This encodes CASSEYQGPATNQP. Given in full, the CDR3 is CASSEYQGPATNQPQHF.

This clone showed up many times. With the read ending 3 residues before the CDR3 end, the germline J gene is used to fill in that end. The genes are TRBV15 and TRBJ1-1; D is unresolved. This CDR3 has 14 amino acids. Germline CDR1 reads LNHNV; CDR2 reads YYDKDF (reference sequence). V lost 2 bases and J 0 bases, leaving 7 bases between the germline ends. The part of the CDR3 DNA that was read is TGTGCCACCAGCAGACCTCTTCTGAACACTGAA. Translated: CATSRPLLNTE. Given in full, the CDR3 is CATSRPLLNTEAFF.